The rows below give T cell receptor beta chains drawn from one sample of a study of control samples from healthy donors and cancer patients. The assay was immunoSEQ multiplex PCR, and TCRdb's table has in-frame clones only and misses some. There are approximately 120,000 clones in the sample; 90% occur only once, and more than 3.5% lies in the top ten. Sequenced: blood. All receptors derive from a human donor in good health. The donor label of this sample is uncertain. Both conserved end residues are part of each CDR3. D genes are given only for firm matches. The size of a clone is reported for some rows only, either as once, few or many, or as a class for expanded clones.

>TRBV9|-|-|TRBJ1-1|14
CASSPTRQYTEAFF
TGTGCCAGCAGCCCAACAAGACAGTACACTGAAGCTTTCTTT
>TRBV28|-|-|TRBJ1-1|14
CASTKQVLNTEAFF
TGTGCCAGCACTAAACAGGTTTTGAACACTGAAGCTTTCTTT
>TRBV2|-|-|TRBJ1-1|14
CASTGGQRNTEAFF
TGTGCCAGCACTGGTGGACAGCGTAACACTGAAGCTTTCTTT
>TRBV6-2/TRBV6-3|TRBD2|-|TRBJ2-1|15
CASSYLRGALDEQFF
TGTGCCAGCAGTTACCTGCGGGGGGCCTTGGATGAGCAGTTCTTC
>TRBV27|TRBD1|once|TRBJ1-1|13
CASSHSADREAFF
TGTGCCAGCAGTCATAGTGCGGACAGGGAAGCTTTCTTT
>TRBV12-3/TRBV12-4|-|-|TRBJ1-1|13
CASSRFMNTEAFF
TGTGCCAGCAGTCGGTTCATGAACACTGAAGCTTTCTTT
>TRBV5-4|-|-|TRBJ2-3|14
CASSHKQSTDTQYF
TGTGCCAGCAGCCATAAACAGAGCACAGATACGCAGTATTTT
>TRBV13|-|-|TRBJ2-7|14
CASSSTGSSYEQYF
TGTGCCAGCAGCTCTACAGGGAGCTCCTACGAGCAGTACTTC
>TRBV3-1/TRBV3-2|-|-|TRBJ2-1|11
CASSQGLFQLF
TGTGCCAGCAGCCAGGGCCTTTTTCAGCTCTTC
>TRBV12-3/TRBV12-4|-|-|TRBJ1-1|13
CASVWGGATEAFF
TGTGCCAGCGTTTGGGGGGGGGCCACTGAAGCTTTCTTT
>TRBV6-6|-|-|TRBJ1-2|16
CATRRAGREANYGYTF
TGTGCCACCCGGCGGGCAGGGAGGGAGGCTAACTATGGCTACACCTTC
>TRBV20-1|TRBD1|once|TRBJ2-4|11
CSARTGDIQYF
TGCAGTGCTAGGACAGGGGACATTCAGTACTTC
>TRBV18|TRBD1|-|TRBJ2-5|14
CASSSPGQEETQYF
TGTGCCAGCTCGTCTCCGGGACAGGAAGAGACCCAGTACTTC
>TRBV2|TRBD1|-|TRBJ2-3|14
CASQGGNLPDTQYF
TGTGCCAGTCAAGGGGGCAACCTACCAGATACGCAGTATTTT
>TRBV10-2|-|-|TRBJ1-2|13
CASSSSREYGYTF
-
>TRBV6-5|-|few|TRBJ1-2|12
CASSRDDTGYTF
TGTGCCAGCAGCAGGGACGATACTGGCTACACCTTC
>TRBV28|-|-|TRBJ2-3|15
CASSFPGTISDTQYF
TGTGCCAGCAGTTTCCCCGGGACAATTTCAGATACGCAGTATTTT
>TRBV7-8|-|-|TRBJ2-7|15
CASSPGTLSSYEQYF
TGTGCCAGCAGCCCCGGGACTTTGAGCTCCTACGAGCAGTACTTC
>TRBV6-5|TRBD1|-|TRBJ1-1|15
CASRAQGASGTEAFF
TGTGCCAGCAGAGCACAGGGGGCCAGTGGGACTGAAGCTTTCTTT
>TRBV14|-|-|TRBJ1-4|13
CASSRGLSEKLFF
TGTGCCAGCAGCCGGGGTCTCAGTGAAAAACTGTTTTTT
>TRBV6-6|TRBD2|-|TRBJ2-2|17
CASSPLAGGLNTGELFF
TGTGCCAGCAGTCCGTTAGCGGGGGGCTTGAACACCGGGGAGCTGTTTTTT
>TRBV20-1|TRBD2|-|TRBJ2-2|16
CSASPSGETRGGELFF
TGCAGTGCTAGTCCTAGCGGGGAGACTCGAGGCGGGGAGCTGTTTTTT
>TRBV19|TRBD1|-|TRBJ1-4|13
CACRDRADEKLFF
TGTGCCTGCCGGGACAGGGCGGATGAAAAACTGTTTTTT
>TRBV6-4|TRBD2|-|TRBJ2-3|15
CASSAAGGSTDTQYF
TGTGCCAGCAGTGCCGCGGGGGGGAGCACAGATACGCAGTATTTT
>TRBV30|-|-|TRBJ1-2|12
CAWSEGPYGYTF
TGTGCCTGGAGTGAAGGACCTTATGGCTACACCTTC
>TRBV2|-|-|TRBJ2-1|8
CASSETLF
TGTGCCAGCAGTGAAACTCTCTTC
>TRBV19|-|-|TRBJ1-2|14
CASLPKGRNGGYTF
TGTGCCAGCCTCCCCAAGGGCAGAAACGGAGGCTACACCTTC
>TRBV4-2|TRBD2|-|TRBJ2-1|18
CASSQEGPSGGIYNEQFF
TGTGCCAGCAGCCAAGAGGGACCCAGCGGGGGGATCTACAATGAGCAGTTCTTC
>TRBV2|TRBD2|-|TRBJ2-1|17
CASSVAGDLLGYNEQFF
TGTGCCAGCAGTGTTGCGGGAGACCTTCTCGGGTACAATGAGCAGTTCTTC
>TRBV5-4|-|-|TRBJ1-1|18
CASSSKAWDGRGNTEAFF
TGTGCCAGCAGCTCCAAGGCGTGGGACGGTCGGGGGAACACTGAAGCTTTCTTT
>TRBV10-3|-|-|TRBJ1-5|13
CAIQGDGNQPQHF
TGTGCCATACAGGGTGACGGCAATCAGCCCCAGCATTTT